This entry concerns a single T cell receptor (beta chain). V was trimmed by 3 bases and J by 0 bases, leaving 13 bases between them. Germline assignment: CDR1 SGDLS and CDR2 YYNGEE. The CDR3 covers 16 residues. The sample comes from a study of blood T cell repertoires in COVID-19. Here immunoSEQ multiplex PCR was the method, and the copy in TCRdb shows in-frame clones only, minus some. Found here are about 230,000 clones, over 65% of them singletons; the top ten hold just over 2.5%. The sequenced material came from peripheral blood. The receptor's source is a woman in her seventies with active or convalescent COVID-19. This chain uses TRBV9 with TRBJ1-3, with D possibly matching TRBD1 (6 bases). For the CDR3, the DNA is TGTGCCAGCAGCGCAGGGACACTTGGCTCTGGAAACACCATATATTTT. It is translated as CASSAGTLGSGNTIYF.